These T cell receptor beta chains were read from a single sample in a study of CD8+ T cells in alopecia areata. Using immunoSEQ multiplex PCR, the repertoire was profiled, and TCRdb retains in-frame clones only, with some absent. The sample consists of some 160,000 clones, 62% of them appearing once. The specimen sequenced was CD8+ T cells sorted from blood. These receptors were collected from a human donor in good health. Each CDR3 is given with its conserved first and last residue. D genes are given only for firm matches. Size tells how often a clone was seen (once, few, many) or the class of an expanded clone, and some rows leave it out.

j_gene,v_gene,d_gene,abundance,CDR3aa
TRBJ2-7,TRBV5-1,-,-,CASSLVGHSYEQYF
TRBJ1-5,TRBV5-1,-,-,CASSLKRLSNQPQHF
TRBJ2-7,TRBV6-1,TRBD2,once,CASSEAPGGSYEQYF
TRBJ1-2,TRBV2,-,-,CASSEVVHDGYTF
TRBJ2-5,TRBV7-6,TRBD2,-,CASSVSGTSEQETQYF
TRBJ2-2,TRBV4-1,-,few,CASSQDQSNRDSTGELFF
TRBJ2-5,TRBV6-5,-,few,CASSYMGLQETQYF
TRBJ1-2,TRBV25-1,-,-,CASSENPQYYGYTF
TRBJ1-2,TRBV27,-,-,CASSPSPNYGYTF
TRBJ2-5,TRBV4-1,-,few,CASSQDTADGETQYF
TRBJ2-5,TRBV23-1,-,-,CASSRLRDDGQGGETQYF
TRBJ2-2,TRBV7-9,-,few,CASSRIPGELFF
TRBJ2-7,TRBV28,TRBD2,-,CASSSLGTSGSYEQYF
TRBJ2-3,TRBV29-1,-,-,CSVGAGHSTDTQYF
TRBJ2-7,TRBV6-6,-,-,CASNSGTYEQYF
TRBJ2-1,TRBV7-9,-,-,CASSLKDLSYNEQFF
TRBJ2-5,TRBV7-9,TRBD2,-,CASSLISSPLAGVETQYF
TRBJ2-3,TRBV6-5,TRBD1,-,CASSYEQGPTDTQYF
TRBJ2-1,TRBV29-1,TRBD2,-,CSVGGLAAPSSYNEQFF
TRBJ1-2,TRBV6-1,-,-,CASSENGGYGYTF
TRBJ2-1,TRBV4-2,TRBD1,-,CASSQDRGVRWSYNEQFF
TRBJ2-1,TRBV23-1,-,-,CASVAGPSSSYNEQFF
TRBJ2-1,TRBV5-4,-,-,CASSLSFHQSNNEQFF
TRBJ1-1,TRBV4-1,-,few,CASSQEPGARTEAFF
TRBJ1-2,TRBV9,-,-,CASNLARRSGGYTF
TRBJ2-2,TRBV5-4,-,-,CASSQETGELFF
TRBJ2-3,TRBV27,-,-,CASSWTYTDTQYF
TRBJ2-3,TRBV5-1,-,-,CASSLVPDTQYF